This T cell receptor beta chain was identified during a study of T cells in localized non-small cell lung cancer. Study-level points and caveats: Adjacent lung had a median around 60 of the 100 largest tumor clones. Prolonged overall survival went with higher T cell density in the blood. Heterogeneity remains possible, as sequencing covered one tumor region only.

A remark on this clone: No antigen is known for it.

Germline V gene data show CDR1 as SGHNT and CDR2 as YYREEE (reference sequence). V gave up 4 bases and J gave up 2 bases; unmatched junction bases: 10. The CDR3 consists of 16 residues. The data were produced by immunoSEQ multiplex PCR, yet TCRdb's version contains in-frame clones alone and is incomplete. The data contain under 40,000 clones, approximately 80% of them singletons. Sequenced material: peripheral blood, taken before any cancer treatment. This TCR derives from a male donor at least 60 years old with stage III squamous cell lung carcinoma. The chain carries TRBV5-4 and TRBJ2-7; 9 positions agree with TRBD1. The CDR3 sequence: CASSAGGTGFAYEQYF. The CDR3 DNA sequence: TGTGCCAGCAGCGCTGGGGGGACAGGGTTCGCCTACGAGCAGTACTTC.